The present T cell receptor (beta chain) was sequenced within a study of blood T cell repertoires in COVID-19. Assay used: immunoSEQ multiplex PCR; TCRdb lists only in-frame clones, some missing. This table has roughly 350,000 clones, around 87% appearing once. Germline V CDR1 and CDR2: SGHAT, FQNNGV. The CDR3 is made up of 17 amino acids. Concerning this clone itself: One end of the junction is discordant with germline, which a read error may explain.

This rearrangement joins TRBV11-2 to TRBJ2-3; 7 bases fit TRBD2. This TCR was recovered from a woman aged 25 to 39 with COVID-19, enrolled during active disease. Sequencing input: peripheral blood. CDR3 amino acids: CASSPRSGVGHTNTQYF. For the CDR3, the DNA is TGTGCCAGCAGCCCTCGGAGCGGGGTGGGTCACACAAATACGCAGTATTTT.